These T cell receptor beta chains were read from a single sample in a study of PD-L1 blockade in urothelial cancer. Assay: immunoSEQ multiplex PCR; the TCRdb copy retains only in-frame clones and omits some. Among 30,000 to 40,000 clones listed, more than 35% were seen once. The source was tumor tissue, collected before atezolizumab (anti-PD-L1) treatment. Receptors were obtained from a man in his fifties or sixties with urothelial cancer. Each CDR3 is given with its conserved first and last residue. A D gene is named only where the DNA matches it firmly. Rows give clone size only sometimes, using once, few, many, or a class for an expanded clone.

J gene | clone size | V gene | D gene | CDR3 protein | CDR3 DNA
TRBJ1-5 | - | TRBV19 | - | CASSSDNYSNQPQHF | TGTGCCAGTAGTAGCGACAACTATAGCAATCAGCCCCAGCATTTT
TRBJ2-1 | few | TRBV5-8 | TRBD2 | CASSEGLAIEQFF | TGTGCCAGCAGCGAGGGACTAGCAATTGAGCAGTTCTTC
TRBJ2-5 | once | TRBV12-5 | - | CASGLGMGAQYF | TGTGCTAGTGGTTTGGGTATGGGGGCCCAGTACTTC
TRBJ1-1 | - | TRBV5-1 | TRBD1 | CASSSTDRVFAEAFF | TGCGCCAGCAGCTCCACGGACAGGGTTTTCGCTGAAGCTTTCTTT
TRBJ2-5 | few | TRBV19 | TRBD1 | CASRDSDSETQYF | TGTGCCAGCCGGGACAGCGACTCGGAGACCCAGTACTTC
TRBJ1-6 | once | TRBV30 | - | CTYSQGYNSPLHF | TGTACCTACAGCCAGGGCTATAATTCACCCCTCCACTTT
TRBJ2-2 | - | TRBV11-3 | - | CASSPGPSPFGAGELFF | -
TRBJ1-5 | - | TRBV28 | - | CASSAPVRNQPQHF | TGTGCCAGCAGTGCCCCAGTACGAAATCAGCCCCAGCATTTT
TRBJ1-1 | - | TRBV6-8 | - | CASHPGHANTEAFF | TGTGCCAGCCACCCTGGACACGCGAACACTGAAGCTTTCTTT
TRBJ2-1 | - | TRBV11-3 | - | CASSLFPRSYNEQFF | TGTGCCAGCAGCTTATTCCCGCGCTCCTACAATGAGCAGTTCTTC
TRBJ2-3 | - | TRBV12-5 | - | CASGLFTADTQYF | TGTGCTAGTGGTTTGTTTACGGCGGATACGCAGTATTTT
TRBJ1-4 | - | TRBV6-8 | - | CASSGLPTNEKLFF | TGTGCCAGCAGCGGACTGCCAACTAATGAAAAACTGTTTTTT
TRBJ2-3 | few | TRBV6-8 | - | CASNRAPGQDTQYF | TGTGCCAGTAACCGGGCCCCTGGGCAAGATACGCAGTATTTT
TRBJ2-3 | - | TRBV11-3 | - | CASTPTWGTDTQYF | TGTGCCAGCACCCCCACGTGGGGTACAGATACGCAGTATTTT
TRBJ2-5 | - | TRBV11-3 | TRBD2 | CASSFSGRGQETQYF | TGTGCCAGCAGCTTTAGCGGGAGGGGACAAGAGACCCAGTACTTC
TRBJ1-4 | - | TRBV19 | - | CASSISAFLVQNEKLFF | TGTGCCAGTAGTATATCAGCGTTTCTCGTGCAAAATGAAAAACTGTTTTTT
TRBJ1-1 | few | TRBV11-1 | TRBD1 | CASSLGGGGQAEAFF | TGTGCCAGCAGCTTAGGAGGAGGGGGACAGGCTGAAGCTTTCTTT
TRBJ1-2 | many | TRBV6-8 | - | CASSGGTTRNIGVYGYTF | TGTGCCAGCAGTGGCGGGACAACAAGGAACATAGGGGTATATGGCTACACCTTC